Below, 9 T cell receptor beta chains from the same sample are listed, as sequenced in a study of CD8+ T cells in alopecia areata. cDNA reverse transcribed from extracted RNA served as the sequencing template. Data came from immunoSEQ multiplex PCR; TCRdb stores just in-frame clones and leaves some out. The repertoire consists of around 290,000 clones, with 58% occurring once and the leading ten covering approximately 1.8%. Regarding treatment: oral pan-JAK inhibitor, 5-10 mg twice daily. Sequences were derived from CD4+ T cells sorted from blood, sampled at week 24, from a patient treated with tofacitinib. The receptors were sampled from a human donor with alopecia areata.

This chain joins TRBV30 and TRBJ2-7; no clear D gene. The V gene lost 1 base and the J gene lost 5 bases, with 6 bases spanning the gap. CDR3 length equals 11 residues. CDR1 and CDR2 from the germline V gene are GTSNPN and SVGIG (reference sequence). CDR3 in amino acids: CAWSGLDEQYF. In nucleotides, the CDR3 is TGTGCCTGGAGTGGGTTAGACGAGCAGTACTTC.

V gene TRBV4-1 combines with J gene TRBJ2-4; the D is unclear. V was pared by 4 bases and J by 0 bases, with 13 bases between. The CDR3 is 16 amino acids. Germline V gene sequence: CDR1 MGHRA, CDR2 YSYEKL. The CDR3 region is CASSLGRTLAKNIQYF. In nucleotides, the CDR3 is TGCGCCAGCAGCCTTGGACGGACGCTAGCCAAAAACATTCAGTACTTC.

This clone was detected only once. V is TRBV29-1 and J is TRBJ2-5; 9 bases fit TRBD1. Trimming cost V 5 bases and J 2 bases; bases outside gene matches: 9. Germline V gives CDR1 SQVTM, CDR2 ANQGSEA. The CDR3 has 15 residues. DNA for the CDR3: TGCAGCGTTCTACCAACAGGGGGCAGGCAAGAGACCCAGTACTTC. It encodes CSVLPTGGRQETQYF.

Within the sample, this clone is medium-sized. The chain uses TRBV7-2 and TRBJ1-5; D may be TRBD1 (5 bases). The ends were cut back, 8 bases at V and 5 bases at J, with 13 bases in the middle. CDR3 size: 13 residues. CDR1 is SGHTA and CDR2 is FQGNSA in the germline V gene. The CDR3 sequence is CASSKVGDQPQHF. In DNA form, the CDR3 reads TGTGCCAGCTCGAAGGTGGGGGATCAGCCCCAGCATTTT.

This clone occurred a few times. V usage is TRBV29-1 and J usage is TRBJ2-3, with TRBD1 matching 9 bases. CDR3 length: 15 amino acids. Per germline, CDR1 SQVTM and CDR2 ANQGSEA. CDR3 protein: CSETGTGIGTDTQYF. CDR3 nucleotide sequence: TGCAGTGAAACCGGGACAGGGATCGGCACAGATACGCAGTATTTT.

The chain is built from TRBV7-9 and TRBJ2-2; 7 bases are shared with TRBD1. From germline, CDR1 is SEHNR and CDR2 FQNEAQ (reference sequence). The CDR3 consists of 14 residues. With 5 bases clipped from V and 8 bases from J, the junction kept 8 bases outside the gene matches. The CDR3: CASSHPNRGGELFF. The CDR3 nucleotides read TGTGCCAGCAGCCATCCAAACAGGGGAGGGGAGCTGTTTTTT.

The chain uses TRBV2 and TRBJ1-1, with 10 bases matching TRBD1. This CDR3 is built from 14 residues. Losses at the gene ends were 4 bases for V and 3 bases for J; bases not matched to a gene: 2. Germline-derived CDR1 and CDR2 are SNHLY and FYNNEI. The CDR3 spells CASSGQGAHTEAFF. The CDR3 nucleotides are TGTGCCAGCAGTGGACAGGGGGCGCACACTGAAGCTTTCTTT.

The chain couples TRBV29-1 to TRBJ1-1, with TRBD1 matching over 10 bases. Per germline, CDR1 SQVTM and CDR2 ANQGSEA. With V trimmed by 7 bases and J by 1 base, 6 bases remained unmatched. There are 14 residues in the CDR3. The CDR3 DNA is TGCAGCGCCCTCCGGGACAGGGGGAACACTGAAGCTTTCTTT. Amino acid sequence: CSALRDRGNTEAFF. Combining the CDR3 with reference TRBV29-1 and TRBJ1-1 gives the whole variable domain SAVISQKPSRDICQRGTSLTIQCQVDSQVTMMFWYRQQPGQSLTLIATANQGSEATYESGFVIDKFPISRPNLTFSTLTVSNMSPEDSSIYLCSALRDRGNTEAFFGQGTRLTVV.

This chain connects TRBV20-1 to TRBJ2-5, with unresolved D. V lost 6 bases and J lost 5, with 10 bases in between. Germline V gene sequence: CDR1 DFQATT, CDR2 SNEGSKA (reference sequence). This CDR3 comprises 11 residues. The CDR3 protein is CSATMDETQYF. The DNA of the CDR3 is TGCAGTGCAACTATGGATGAGACCCAGTACTTC.